The 14 T cell receptor beta chains below were found in one sample sequenced in a study of CD8 T cells in Susac syndrome. Random hexamers were used to reverse transcribe about 0.5 to 1 ug of RNA. MiXCR, run by TCRdb on the immunoSEQ multiplex PCR reads, gives a single entry per CDR3 protein. The table includes 250,000 to 300,000 distinct CDR3 sequences, roughly 85% detected once. Material for sequencing was CD8+ T cells from PBMCs. These receptors all come from a human donor with multiple sclerosis.

This chain connects TRBV12-3 or TRBV12-4 to TRBJ2-7; D uncertain. The CDR3 loop spans 14 amino acids. Trimming removed 2 bases at V and 5 bases at J, with 13 bases between. CDR3 coding DNA: TGTGCCAGCAGTTTACGGCTGGGGATCCACGAGCAGTACTTC. This gives the protein CASSLRLGIHEQYF.

J is TRBJ2-3 and V is TRBV25-1, with D possibly being TRBD2 (6 bases). Per the germline V gene, CDR1 is MGHDK and CDR2 is SYGVNS. The CDR3 has 14 amino acids. The germline V and J ends were trimmed by 3 bases and 3 bases, with 10 bases remaining between them. The CDR3 loop reads CASSELGGTDTQYF. Written as DNA, the CDR3 is TGTGCCAGCAGTGAGTTGGGAGGTACAGATACGCAGTATTTT.

J is TRBJ2-6 and V is TRBV29-1; TRBD1 might be the D (7 bases). The CDR3 runs 15 residues. V was pared by 6 bases and J by 0 bases, with 12 bases between. From germline, CDR1 is SQVTM and CDR2 ANQGSEA. In nucleotides, the CDR3 is TGCAGCGTGGGGGGACAGCCCTCTGGGGCCAACGTCCTGACTTTC. Translated, it gives CSVGGQPSGANVLTF.

The chain joins TRBV7-9 to TRBJ1-2; D is undetermined. V lost 5 bases to trimming and J lost 1 base, with 14 bases between them. The length of the CDR3 is 15 residues. Germline lookup yields CDR1 SEHNR and CDR2 FQNEAQ (reference sequence). CDR3 bases: TGTGCCAGCAGCCCCTTCTCTTCGGATAACTATGGCTACACCTTC. Protein: CASSPFSSDNYGYTF.

The chain recombines TRBV7-2 with TRBJ2-4, with 7 positions matching TRBD1. CDR1 is SGHTA, CDR2 FQGNSA, per germline. V lost 5 bases, J lost 5 bases, and 6 bases stayed unmatched. This CDR3 has 14 residues. CDR3 loop: CASSPRDSQNIQYF. Written as DNA, the CDR3 is TGTGCCAGCAGCCCCCGGGACAGCCAAAACATTCAGTACTTC. Together with reference TRBV7-2 and TRBJ2-4, the CDR3 gives the full variable domain: GAGVSQSPSNKVTEKGKDVELRCDPISGHTALYWYRQSLGQGLEFLIYFQGNSAPDKSGLPSDRFSAERTGGSVSTLTIQRTQQEDSAVYLCASSPRDSQNIQYFGAGTRLSVL.

This chain uses TRBV27 with TRBJ2-3, with a possible D match to TRBD1 (6 bases). V shed 5 bases and J shed 4 bases, with 25 bases lying between them. The CDR3 is 18 residues long. CDR1 and CDR2 from the germline V gene are MNHEY and SMNVEV (reference sequence). The CDR3 spells CASSTLGAGVLVPDTQYF. The CDR3, as DNA: TGTGCCAGCAGTACCTTAGGAGCAGGGGTTTTGGTCCCAGATACGCAGTATTTT.

This clonotype showed up just once. At one boundary the junction diverges from the germline segment, which might be a read error. Here the CDR3 reads CASSRGSHEQYF. The CDR3 DNA reads TGTGCCAGCAGCCGGGGCTCCCACGAGCAGTACTTC. The J gene is TRBJ2-7, the V gene TRBV12-3 or TRBV12-4; D may be TRBD1 or TRBD2 (5 bases each). This CDR3 is 12 amino acids long.

This chain links TRBV3-1 with TRBJ2-4; TRBD2 agrees at 8 bases. The germline V gene encodes CDR1 LGHDT and CDR2 YNNKEL (reference sequence). The CDR3 spans 14 residues. The V gene end was trimmed by 4 bases and the J gene end by 5 bases; junction bases not matched to a gene: 4. The CDR3 nucleotides are TGTGCCAGCAGCCTTGCACTAGCGGAAAACATTCAGTACTTC. This sequence encodes CASSLALAENIQYF. The entire variable domain, with the rest obtained from reference TRBV3-1 and TRBJ2-4, is as follows: DTAVSQTPKYLVTQMGNDKSIKCEQNLGHDTMYWYKQDSKKFLKIMFSYNNKELIINETVPNRFSPKSPDKAHLNLHINSLELGDSAVYFCASSLALAENIQYFGAGTRLSVL.

The V gene is TRBV21-1, the J gene TRBJ2-7. TRBV21-1 is flagged as a pseudogene. The CDR3 extends over 10 amino acids. The CDR3 protein is CASSKVEQYF. The CDR3 nucleotides are TGTGCCAGCAGCAAAGTCGAGCAGTACTTC.

The genes are TRBV29-1 and TRBJ2-5; 8 bases line up with TRBD2. This CDR3 comprises 15 residues. V was clipped by 7 bases and J by 5 bases; unmatched bases: 15. CDR1 is SQVTM, CDR2 ANQGSEA, per germline. The CDR3: CSGTPAGDGWETQYF. The CDR3 DNA reads as TGCAGCGGGACCCCAGCGGGGGATGGGTGGGAGACCCAGTACTTC.

The V gene is TRBV28, the J gene TRBJ2-1; 8 bases agree with TRBD2. Germline values: CDR1 MDHEN, CDR2 SYDVKM. The CDR3 length is 16 residues. Trimming removed 5 bases from V and 6 bases from J; junction bases left unmatched: 12. The CDR3 bases are TGTGCCAGCAGTCACGAGCGTCTAGCGGGCCCCAATGAGCAGTTCTTC. Protein: CASSHERLAGPNEQFF.

The chain has TRBV19 and TRBJ2-4; D gene uncertain. Trimming left V 7 bases short and J 2 bases short, with 18 bases between. This CDR3 is 16 amino acids long. The V gene's germline CDR1 is LNHDA and CDR2 SQIVND (reference sequence). The CDR3 DNA reads TGTGCCAGTACCCCTAGTCCCTTGGTGTCCAAAAACATTCAGTACTTC. It encodes CASTPSPLVSKNIQYF.

V is TRBV11-2 and J is TRBJ1-1; possibly TRBD1 for D (5 bases). Between the trimmed V and J ends, which lost 3 bases and 0 bases, there was a span of 11 bases. The CDR3 contains 15 residues. The V gene's germline CDR1 is SGHAT and CDR2 FQNNGV. The CDR3 region has the DNA TGTGCCAGCAGCTTTCAATTGGGGGTGAACACTGAAGCTTTCTTT. Translated, it gives CASSFQLGVNTEAFF.

The rearrangement links TRBV6-5 to TRBJ1-2, with D maybe TRBD1 (5 bases). CDR3 length: 15 residues. In germline, CDR1 is MNHEY, CDR2 SVGAGI. V was clipped by 0 bases and J by 4 bases, with 12 bases between them. CDR3 amino acids: CASSYSRPGPYGYTF. CDR3 in DNA: TGTGCCAGCAGTTACTCCCGACCAGGGCCCTATGGCTACACCTTC.